This T cell receptor (beta chain) was recovered during a study of T cells after yellow fever vaccination. MiXCR, run by TCRdb on the 5' RACE reads, gives a single entry per CDR3 protein. This sample carries approximately 13,000 distinct CDR3 sequences, under 5.5% of them seen once, and the ten largest clones take 51%. The CDR3 length is 13 residues. The V gene lost 10 bases and the J gene lost 6 bases, with 15 bases spanning the gap. Per germline, CDR1 KGHDR and CDR2 SFDVKD. This clonotype was seen repeatedly, ten times or more. Study-level results: The secondary response was weaker but peaked faster, day 5 versus 15.

The sequence came from a man aged 25-40 years who received the YFV17D yellow fever vaccine. Source: PBMCs, either bulk or a sorted T-cell subset (CD4+, CD8+, memory, or dextramer-sorted; not recorded which), taken 45 days after the yellow fever booster vaccination. The chain recombines TRBV24-1 with TRBJ2-1, with D possibly being TRBD2 (6 bases). CDR3 nucleotides: TGTGCCACGGGACTGCCGGGGAGCAATGAGCAGTTCTTC. Translating gives CATGLPGSNEQFF.